This record looks at one T cell receptor (beta chain) sequence and its context. What antigen it recognizes has not been identified. From each donor, a roughly 2.5 ml peripheral blood sample was collected into PAXgene tubes and kept at -80 degrees C. Total RNA was isolated from whole blood with the PAXgene blood miRNA kit on an automated QIAcube, without T cell sorting. Peripheral blood from monozygotic twin pairs, either concordant or discordant for inflammatory bowel disease, underwent deep TCRalpha and TCRbeta repertoire profiling that used unique molecular barcoding. Smoking habits were recorded for all twin pairs, and individuals were classified as current, former or never smokers. The data derive from a study of monozygotic twins with inflammatory bowel disease (dated by TCRdb to between 2018 and 2020). Broadly, across the study: In total, approximately 28 monozygotic twin pairs made up the full study: 19 Danish pairs, all IBD-discordant, plus nine German pairs, of which four were IBD-concordant and five were IBD-discordant. Within discordant pairs, disease-associated traits were sought mainly by comparing IBD patients with their genetically identical healthy co-twins. Each individual had, on average, about 151 000 unique TCRalpha sequences and 181 000 unique TCRbeta sequences available for analysis.

The research as a whole found: IBD patients had lower TCRbeta repertoire diversity, measured by the inverse Simpson index, than their healthy co-twins. IBD patients shared fewer clonotypes with other individuals than healthy twins did, most markedly in patients showing signs of disease activity. The results gave no support for a single strong signal or clonotype linked to IBD. Differing immunosuppressive treatments among patients may have added background noise and inter-individual variability to the repertoires. Repertoire similarity did not differ between concordant and discordant twins, which could be due to limited statistical power. Different T cell subtypes could not be distinguished in the analysis.

Counted from cysteine to phenylalanine, this CDR3 has 13 amino acids. DNA for this receptor is not on file. From a lookup of the germline V gene (reference sequence), CDR1 and CDR2 are PRHDT and FYEKMQ. The method behind the library was 5' RACE. Preparation of each TCR library used approximately 3,500 ng of total RNA. cDNA was synthesized with SMARTScribe reverse transcriptase in eight separate reactions per sample. During cDNA synthesis, unique molecular identifiers containing a 6-nucleotide sample barcode were introduced by template switching. Two nested PCRs of approximately 16 and 9 cycles amplified the TCRalpha and TCRbeta cDNA, and bead purification followed each PCR. Before amplification, the cDNA was both treated with uracil DNA-glycosylase and purified with the QIAquick PCR purification kit. In the second PCR, Illumina TruSeq-compatible adapters and sample-specific barcodes were added. TapeStation and Qubit were used to check library quality and concentration, and roughly 5.5 ng of each library was pooled. Sequencing of the pooled libraries was done on an Illumina HiSeq2500 single-index Rapid Run using custom sequencing primers and 2 x 100 bp reads. The paper's data handling went like this. MiGEC version 1.2.6 was used for UMI-based consensus assembly, which corrected PCR and sequencing errors. MiXCR version 2.1.1 handled V(D)J alignment, clonotype assembly and CDR3 extraction. Normalisation of gene usage, clonotype sharing and MAIT/NKT TCR abundance was achieved by analysing the top 1000, 10 000 and 20 000 clonotypes per sample. After downsampling to 27 000 UMIs, diversity was calculated as the inverse Simpson index using the vegan R package. Paired Mann-Whitney U tests were applied to discordant twin pairs, and Benjamini-Hochberg correction was used for multiple testing. TCRdb reprocessed the raw reads; every CDR3 protein sequence is a single record, and DNA is not supplied. Here the V and J calls rest on TCRdb's processing, not on the authors' analysis. This sample's table carries some 200,000 distinct CDR3 sequences. The ten largest make up more than 7.5% of the sample.

The receptor was derived from a human donor with ulcerative colitis or Crohn's disease, or a healthy co-twin of an affected twin (not recorded which). The sequence joins TRBV13 to TRBJ2-7; TCRdb returns TRBD2, unconfirmable since there is no DNA. Sequencing was done on a sample of blood. The CDR3 loop reads CASSLEGRGEQYF. Beyond the CDR3, the reference TRBV13 and TRBJ2-7 genes provide the residues; the full variable domain reads: AAGVIQSPRHLIKEKRETATLKCYPIPRHDTVYWYQQGPGQDPQFLISFYEKMQSDKGSIPDRFSAQQFSDYHSELNMSSLELGDSALYFCASSLEGRGEQYFGPGTRLTVT.